This TCR beta chain was documented in a study of cytomegalovirus exposure and HLA in healthy donors. Whole-study context: A subsequent analysis stated that the 120 or so validation repertoires were run on the same platform as the 650 to 850 first-cohort repertoires.

This CDR3 is 15 amino acids long. V was trimmed by 5 bases and J by 6 bases, leaving 20 bases between them. CDR1 is MNHNY and CDR2 is SVGAGI in the germline V gene (reference sequence). Assay used: immunoSEQ multiplex PCR; TCRdb lists only in-frame clones, some missing. The top ten hold 1.5% to 2% of the sample, which has about 150,000 clones, about 94% seen once. The receptor comes from a man aged 18-30 years in good health and CMV-seropositive. This chain joins TRBV6-6 and TRBJ2-7; perhaps TRBD2 as D (5 bases). The sample consisted of PBMCs. The CDR3 loop is CASSPGGSGSAEQYF. The CDR3 nucleotides are TGTGCCAGCAGTCCCGGAGGCTCCGGAAGTGCCGAGCAGTACTTC.